The next 30 T cell receptor beta chains were all read from a single sample in a study of T cells in Graves' hyperthyroidism and ophthalmopathy. It was RNA transcripts that yielded the amplified TCR beta CDR3 regions. First-round RT-PCR of the TCR CDR3 relied on the HTBI primer set. TCRdb called the multiplex PCR reads again in MiXCR, with one record for every CDR3 protein. The repertoire holds 400,000 to 500,000 distinct CDR3 sequences, with 13% to 15% as singletons. Sequences were obtained from blood. These receptors were taken from a woman younger than 35 with Graves' hyperthyroidism.

The chain recombines TRBV11-2 with TRBJ2-7; a possible D gene is TRBD2 (5 bases). The germline gives CDR1 SGHAT, CDR2 FQNNGV. V lost 5 bases and J lost 9, with 17 bases in between. The CDR3 has 13 amino acids. The CDR3 DNA is TGTGCCAGCAGCACCAAGGGTGGTGCGGGGCAGTACGTC. It specifies CASSTKGGAGQYV.

This clonotype was seen at least ten times. The gene calls are TRBV12-3 or TRBV12-4 and TRBJ1-2; D is uncertain. The CDR3 loop spans 14 amino acids. The V gene lost 8 bases and the J gene lost 4 bases, with 17 bases spanning the gap. In nucleotides, the CDR3 is TGTGCCAGCCTGCCAGAAGGCCGCCTCTATGGCTACACCTTC. This translates into CASLPEGRLYGYTF.

This clonotype has only a few counts. This rearrangement joins TRBV6-5 to TRBJ2-7; TRBD1 matches 9 bases. The germline V gene encodes CDR1 MNHEY and CDR2 SVGAGI. The CDR3 has 14 amino acids. V lost 6 bases and J lost 3; bases outside the gene matches: 6. CDR3 amino acids: CASSYGDRDYEQYF. Here the CDR3 DNA reads TGTGCCAGCAGCTACGGGGACAGGGACTACGAGCAGTACTTC.

This clonotype was seen many times. The gene calls are TRBV3-1 and TRBJ1-2; a possible D gene is TRBD1 (5 bases). Trimming stripped 0 bases from V and 6 bases from J, with 11 bases between. Germline V CDR1 and CDR2: LGHDT, YNNKEL (reference sequence). This CDR3 is built from 14 residues. CDR3 in amino acids: CASSQDPGLNGYTF. In DNA, the CDR3 is TGTGCCAGCAGCCAAGACCCAGGGCTTAATGGCTACACCTTC.

The chain links TRBV6-1 to TRBJ2-1; D is possibly TRBD2 (7 bases). The germline V and J ends were trimmed by 4 bases and 0 bases, with 28 bases remaining between them. The CDR3 runs 21 residues. From germline, CDR1 is MNHNS and CDR2 SASEGT. CDR3 sequence (DNA): TGTGCCAGCAGTGCTGGGGGGGCCCTAGCGGATACCGAGAGCTCCTACAATGAGCAGTTCTTC. It translates to CASSAGGALADTESSYNEQFF.

Ten or more counts support this clonotype. The chain combines TRBV12-3 or TRBV12-4 with TRBJ1-6; D possibly corresponds to TRBD1 (6 bases). V lost 6 bases, J lost 9 bases, and 18 bases lay in between. CDR3 length equals 15 residues. The CDR3: CASRLHTGTASPLHF. CDR3 nucleotide sequence: TGTGCCAGCAGACTGCACACAGGGACGGCTTCACCCCTCCACTTT.

The chain has TRBV7-9 and TRBJ1-1, with 7 bases that match TRBD1. The CDR3 totals 15 residues. V lost 5 bases to trimming and J lost 1 base; unmatched junction nucleotides: 7. Germline V gene data show CDR1 as SEHNR and CDR2 as FQNEAQ (reference sequence). CDR3 protein: CASSLTGQANTEAFF. CDR3 bases: TGTGCCAGCAGCCTAACAGGACAGGCGAACACTGAAGCTTTCTTT.

The chain's CDR3 is CASSSPDTYNEQFF. The CDR3 bases are TGTGCCAGCAGCTCCCCGGATACCTACAATGAGCAGTTCTTC. The chain has TRBV7-2 and TRBJ2-1; D gene unclear. CDR1 is SGHTA, CDR2 FQGNSA, per germline. This CDR3 spans 14 amino acids. The germline V and J ends were trimmed by 4 bases and 2 bases, with 9 bases remaining between them.

This clonotype was counted only a few times. This chain links TRBV27 with TRBJ2-4; D unresolved. Germline CDR1 is MNHEY and CDR2 is SMNVEV (reference sequence). CDR3 length: 13 residues. V lost 3 bases and J lost 0, with 3 bases in between. The CDR3 DNA sequence: TGTGCCAGCAGTTTTAGAGCCAAAAACATTCAGTACTTC. Protein sequence: CASSFRAKNIQYF.

This clonotype was recorded a few times. The rearrangement links TRBV20-1 to TRBJ2-5; TRBD1 might be the D (6 bases). The V and J ends lost 5 bases and 5 bases respectively, with 15 bases between them. This CDR3 has 13 amino acids. The germline V gene encodes CDR1 DFQATT and CDR2 SNEGSKA (reference sequence). Written as DNA, the CDR3 is TGCAGTGCTCTCGCAGGGGCTAGCGAGACCCAGTACTTC. It yields the protein CSALAGASETQYF.

This rearrangement joins TRBV19 to TRBJ1-2; weak D call: TRBD1 (5 bases). The V gene lost 9 bases and the J gene lost 8 bases, with 19 bases spanning the gap. CDR1 is LNHDA, CDR2 SQIVND, per germline (reference sequence). The CDR3 has 13 amino acids. CDR3: CASGTSQRWGYTF. CDR3 coding DNA: TGTGCCAGCGGGACCTCGCAAAGGTGGGGCTACACCTTC.

This clonotype was counted ten times or more. The chain couples TRBV13 to TRBJ2-5, with 8 bases fitting TRBD2. Germline CDR1 is PRHDT and CDR2 is FYEKMQ (reference sequence). This CDR3 region has 13 residues. V gave up 8 bases and J gave up 2 bases; unmatched junction bases: 4. The CDR3 sequence: CASGSGDQETQYF. The CDR3 DNA follows: TGTGCCAGCGGTAGCGGGGATCAAGAGACCCAGTACTTC.

In this sample, this clonotype turned up many times. The chain joins TRBV24-1 to TRBJ2-1; D is possibly TRBD2 (5 bases). The V gene lost 4 bases and the J gene lost 7 bases, with 13 bases spanning the gap. This CDR3 has 14 residues. The germline CDR1 and CDR2 sequences are KGHDR and SFDVKD. The CDR3 nucleotides are TGTGCCACCAGTGAGTGGGAGTTAGTTAATGAGCAGTTCTTC. Its translation: CATSEWELVNEQFF.

This clonotype was counted many times. The chain employs TRBV11-3 and TRBJ2-1; 9 nucleotides align to TRBD2. The germline V gene encodes CDR1 SGHNT and CDR2 YENEEA. With V trimmed by 5 bases and J by 7 bases, 9 bases remained unmatched. The CDR3 totals 15 residues. The CDR3 region is CASSPPAGGWNEQFF. CDR3 nucleotides: TGTGCCAGCAGCCCCCCGGCGGGAGGGTGGAATGAGCAGTTCTTC. The entire variable domain, with the rest obtained from reference TRBV11-3 and TRBJ2-1, is as follows: EAGVVQSPRYKIIEKKQPVAFWCNPISGHNTLYWYLQNLGQGPELLIRYENEEAVDDSQLPKDRFSAERLKGVDSTLKIQPAELGDSAVYLCASSPPAGGWNEQFFGPGTRLTVL.

This clonotype was recorded many times. V and J are TRBV3-1 and TRBJ2-5; D is perhaps TRBD2 (6 bases). Germline CDR1 is LGHDT and CDR2 is YNNKEL (reference sequence). The ends were cut back, 6 bases at V and 1 base at J, with 12 bases in the middle. The CDR3 loop spans 14 amino acids. The CDR3 DNA sequence: TGTGCCAGCAGGTTGACTAGATCCCAAGAGACCCAGTACTTC. Translated: CASRLTRSQETQYF.

This clonotype was seen a few times. The gene calls are TRBV5-4 and TRBJ2-5, with 9 bases that match TRBD1. This CDR3 is built from 15 residues. The V gene's germline CDR1 is SGHNT and CDR2 YYREEE (reference sequence). V was clipped by 5 bases and J by 5 bases; unmatched bases: 10. The CDR3 nucleotides read TGTGCCAGCAGATTTACAGGGGGCCGAGTCGAGACCCAGTACTTC. Translated, it gives CASRFTGGRVETQYF.

About this clonotype itself: A much bigger clone sits one base away, suggesting this may be a read error. V is TRBV7-8 and J is TRBJ1-3; 7 bases match TRBD1. CDR3 length equals 16 residues. Germline CDR1 SGHVS, CDR2 FQNEAQ. V shed 8 bases, J shed 0 bases, and the junction held 10 bases outside the gene matches. The CDR3 nucleotides read TGTGCCAGCGGCTCACAGGGGTCCTACTCTGGAAACACCATATATTTT. This codes for CASGSQGSYSGNTIYF.

The table lists this clonotype with a few counts. The J gene is TRBJ1-1, the V gene TRBV12-3 or TRBV12-4; 11 bases are shared with TRBD1. The trim removed 5 bases at V and 10 bases at J, leaving 6 bases unmatched. This CDR3 contains 13 residues. The CDR3 DNA reads TGTGCCAGCAGTGAGGACAGGGGGCTGGGAGCTTTCTTT. Protein: CASSEDRGLGAFF.

The table lists this clonotype with many counts. This chain connects TRBV6-1 to TRBJ1-2; D perhaps matches TRBD1 (5 bases). CDR1 and CDR2 from the germline V gene are MNHNS and SASEGT. V lost 7 bases to trimming and J lost 4 bases, with 16 bases between them. This CDR3 spans 14 amino acids. The CDR3 DNA reads as TGTGCCAGCATGCGGGACGGGACGGCCTATGGCTACACCTTC. Protein product: CASMRDGTAYGYTF.

The table lists this clonotype with many counts. The chain joins TRBV20-1 to TRBJ2-7; 9 nucleotides align to TRBD2. V lost 6 bases, J lost 0 bases, and 9 bases stayed unmatched. Germline CDR1 DFQATT, CDR2 SNEGSKA (reference sequence). The CDR3 contains 15 residues. The CDR3 sequence: CSARKAGGLSYEQYF. The CDR3 DNA sequence: TGCAGTGCAAGAAAAGCGGGAGGCCTCTCCTACGAGCAGTACTTC.

J is TRBJ1-2 and V is TRBV20-1; D remains unclear. The CDR3 has 12 residues. V was pared by 3 bases and J by 10 bases, with 15 bases between. Germline CDR1 is DFQATT and CDR2 is SNEGSKA (reference sequence). CDR3 amino acids: CSARGAALYYTF. In DNA, the CDR3 is TGCAGTGCTAGGGGCGCGGCTTTGTACTACACCTTC.

This clonotype was picked up many times. J is TRBJ1-2 and V is TRBV18; a weak D match, TRBD1 (5 bases). CDR1 and CDR2 (germline): KGHSH, LQKENI. Trimming left V 6 bases short and J 1 base short, with 12 bases between. CDR3 length: 14 residues. In nucleotides, the CDR3 is TGTGCCAGCTCTTCCGGGACGGATAACTATGGCTACACCTTC. It specifies CASSSGTDNYGYTF.

V and J are TRBV11-2 and TRBJ2-7; D is unclear. The CDR3 loop spans 12 amino acids. V was pared by 1 base and J by 6 bases, with 7 bases between. The germline CDR1 and CDR2 sequences are SGHAT and FQNNGV. CDR3 sequence (DNA): TGTGCCAGCAGCTTAGGGAGTTCCGAGCAGTACTTC. Translation gives CASSLGSSEQYF. Using reference TRBV11-2 and TRBJ2-7 for the parts outside the CDR3, the full variable domain is EAGVAQSPRYKIIEKRQSVAFWCNPISGHATLYWYQQILGQGPKLLIQFQNNGVVDDSQLPKDRFSAERLKGVDSTLKIQPAKLEDSAVYLCASSLGSSEQYFGPGTRLTVT.

This clonotype has a count of ten or more. The DNA for the CDR3 is TGTGCCAGCAGTACGGGACAGATCTACGAGCAGTACTTC. Translating it yields CASSTGQIYEQYF. This sequence joins TRBV3-1 and TRBJ2-7, with 7 positions matching TRBD1. The germline V gene encodes CDR1 LGHDT and CDR2 YNNKEL (reference sequence). The CDR3 contains 13 residues. The J segment lost 3 bases and the V segment lost 6 bases, leaving 5 bases of the junction unmatched.

At least ten counts were recorded for this clonotype. The V and J genes are TRBV6-1 and TRBJ1-4; tentatively, D is TRBD1 (5 bases). The CDR3 is 14 amino acids. Germline V gene lookup returns CDR1 MNHNS and CDR2 SASEGT. V lost 5 bases to trimming and J lost 0 bases, with 7 bases between them. CDR3 residues: CASSRQPTNEKLFF. The CDR3 nucleotides are TGTGCCAGCAGTCGACAGCCAACTAATGAAAAACTGTTTTTT.

This clonotype came up many times. V is TRBV12-3 or TRBV12-4 and J is TRBJ2-2; 8 nucleotides agree with TRBD2. The CDR3 length is 14 residues. The V segment lost 5 bases and the J segment 2 bases; nucleotides outside the gene matches: 1. CDR3 residues: CASSRTSNTGELFF. In nucleotides, the CDR3 is TGTGCCAGCAGTCGGACTAGCAACACCGGGGAGCTGTTTTTT.

The table lists this clonotype with a few counts. The chain links TRBV7-9 to TRBJ2-3; D is perhaps TRBD1 (6 bases). Per germline, CDR1 SEHNR and CDR2 FQNEAQ (reference sequence). V was pared by 5 bases and J by 2 bases, with 20 bases between. This CDR3 spans 17 amino acids. In DNA form, the CDR3 reads TGTGCCAGCAGCCAGACCGCGACAGGAGGCATCACAGATACGCAGTATTTT. Amino acid sequence: CASSQTATGGITDTQYF.

There are a few counts of this clonotype. The chain recombines TRBV15 with TRBJ2-2; no clear D. V was cut by 7 bases and J by 2 bases, with 8 bases left in between. This CDR3 has 13 amino acids. Germline CDR1 is LNHNV and CDR2 is YYDKDF (reference sequence). The CDR3 loop reads CATTTTNTGELFF. The CDR3 bases are TGTGCCACCACGACAACCAACACCGGGGAGCTGTTTTTT.

This clonotype was seen at least ten times. The V gene is TRBV24-1, the J gene TRBJ2-7; 9 bases match TRBD2. The CDR3 has 16 amino acids. Germline-derived CDR1 and CDR2 are KGHDR and SFDVKD. V shed 2 bases, J shed 6 bases, and the junction held 10 bases outside the gene matches. This chain's CDR3 is CATSDSRGGRAGEQYF. The CDR3 DNA is TGTGCCACCAGTGATTCGCGGGGCGGGAGGGCAGGCGAGCAGTACTTC.

This clonotype was seen at least ten times. This chain links TRBV12-3 or TRBV12-4 with TRBJ1-5, with 7 bases aligning to TRBD1. The CDR3 is made up of 17 amino acids. The V segment lost 4 bases and the J segment 5 bases; nucleotides outside the gene matches: 14. In nucleotides, the CDR3 is TGTGCCAGCAGTTCGGAGGAGGGGGCAACAATGCATCAGCCCCAGCATTTT. Amino acids: CASSSEEGATMHQPQHF.